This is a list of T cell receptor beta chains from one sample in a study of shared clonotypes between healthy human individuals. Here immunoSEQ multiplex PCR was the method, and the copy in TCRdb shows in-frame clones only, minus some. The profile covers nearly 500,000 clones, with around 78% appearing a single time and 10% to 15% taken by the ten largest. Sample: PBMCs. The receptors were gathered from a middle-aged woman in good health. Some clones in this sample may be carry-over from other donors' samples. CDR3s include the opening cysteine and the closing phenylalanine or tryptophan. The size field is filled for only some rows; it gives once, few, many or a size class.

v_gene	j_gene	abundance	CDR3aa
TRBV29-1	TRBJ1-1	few	CSVPGGLEAFF
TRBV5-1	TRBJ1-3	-	CASSFQGGRSGNTIYF
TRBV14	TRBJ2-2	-	CASSQWTGGTGELFF
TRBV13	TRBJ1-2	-	CASSQGSNYGYTF
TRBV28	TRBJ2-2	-	CASSLFGLATNTGELFF
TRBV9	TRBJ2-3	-	CASSGLARDTQYF
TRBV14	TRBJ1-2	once	CASSPPYGYTF
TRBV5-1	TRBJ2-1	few	CASSYQTSGLNEQFF
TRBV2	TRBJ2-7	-	CASSSFSGTASF
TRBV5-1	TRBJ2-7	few	CASSWTGLADEQYF
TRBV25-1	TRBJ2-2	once	CASSVGPNTGELFF
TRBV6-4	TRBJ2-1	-	CASSKREDYNEQFF
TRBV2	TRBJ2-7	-	CASLWGTNSYEQYF
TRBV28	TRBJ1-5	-	CAIATPNRPQHF
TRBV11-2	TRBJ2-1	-	CASSLGGTSGKQFF
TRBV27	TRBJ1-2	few	CASSLSDPAYGYTF
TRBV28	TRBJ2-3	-	CASRPTGVMASVTDTQYF
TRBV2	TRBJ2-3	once	CASSGRREDADTQYF
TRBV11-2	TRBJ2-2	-	CASSLDRASGELFF
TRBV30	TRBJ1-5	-	CAWSTGKISHSGNQPQHF
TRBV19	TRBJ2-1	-	CASSLGGYNEQFF
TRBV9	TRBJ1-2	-	CASSPVSTLYGYTF
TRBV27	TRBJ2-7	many	CASSLRGDGGSYEQYF
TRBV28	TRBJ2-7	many	CASSSRESSYEQYF
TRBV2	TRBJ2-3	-	CASSVLREPDTQYF
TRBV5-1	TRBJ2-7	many	CASSSSTSGPGEQYF
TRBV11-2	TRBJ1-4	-	CASSSPWESNEKLFF
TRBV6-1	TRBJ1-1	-	CASSETGIPEAFF
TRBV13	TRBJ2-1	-	CASSFRSNEQFF
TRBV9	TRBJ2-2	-	CASSVAGGRSTGELFF
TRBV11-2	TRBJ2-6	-	CASSSGLDGGANVLTF
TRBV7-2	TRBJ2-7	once	CASSPSGRQKQYF
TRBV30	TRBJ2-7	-	CAWTSGLAGPYEQYF
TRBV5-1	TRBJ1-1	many	CASSLAGDRGTEAFF
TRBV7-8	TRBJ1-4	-	CASSLGTDNEKLFF
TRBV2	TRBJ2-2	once	CASTLAAGELFF
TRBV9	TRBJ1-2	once	CASSVQGVDGYTF
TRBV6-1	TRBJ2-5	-	CAGSKDYQETQYF
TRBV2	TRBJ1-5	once	CASSPTWGNQPQHF
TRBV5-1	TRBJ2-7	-	CASSLGLAGDQRSEQYF
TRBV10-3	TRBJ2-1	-	CAISESTVGRNEQFF
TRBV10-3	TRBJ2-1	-	CAISDNLEQFF
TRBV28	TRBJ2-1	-	CASSLENEQFF
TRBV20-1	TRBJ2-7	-	CSARASYEQYF
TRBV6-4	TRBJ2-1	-	CASSDEAGYNEQFF
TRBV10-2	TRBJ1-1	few	CASSGGDGTEAFF
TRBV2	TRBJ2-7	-	CASTDEGYEQYF
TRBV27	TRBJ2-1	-	CASSWDGLSYNEQFF
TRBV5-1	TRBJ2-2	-	CASSLGLAGDGGELFF
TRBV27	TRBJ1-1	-	CASSRVMNTEAFF
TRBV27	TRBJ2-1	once	CASTLVGSRINEQFF
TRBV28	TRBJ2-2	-	CATLWGDTGELFF
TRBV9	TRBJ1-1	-	CASTRRDRGDTEAFF